Listed below are T cell receptor beta chains from one sample, sequenced in a study of T cells in Graves' hyperthyroidism and ophthalmopathy. MiXCR, run by TCRdb on the multiplex PCR reads, gives a single entry per CDR3 protein. The table lists about 380,000 distinct CDR3 sequences, approximately 14% of them singletons, with 11% in the top ten. The sample taken for sequencing was blood. These receptors all stem from a woman in her sixties or seventies with Graves' hyperthyroidism. Each CDR3 is given without its conserved first and last residue.

TRBJ1-2	TRBV5-1	ASSSGTNQVYGYT
TRBJ2-1	TRBV2	ASSQGASSYNEQF
TRBJ2-7	TRBV5-1	ASDWTGSSYEQY
TRBJ2-7	TRBV9	ASSDRQSSEQY
TRBJ2-2	TRBV9	ASNPDGTGELF
TRBJ2-2	TRBV19	ASSKVPRSTGELF
TRBJ2-1	TRBV4-1	ASSQDHRRYNEQF
TRBJ2-2	TRBV20-1	SASEHRAPLGELF
TRBJ2-2	TRBV4-2	ASSAPLGTSGELF
TRBJ2-7	TRBV6-1	ASSGGSGNTYEQY
TRBJ1-4	TRBV29-1	SAGDSNEKLF
TRBJ2-1	TRBV20-1	SARGVREGNEQF
TRBJ2-5	TRBV20-1	SAPAVGGKETQY
TRBJ2-2	TRBV12-5	ASGSPNRLAGENTGELF
TRBJ2-1	TRBV5-1	ASSLDRGLEQF
TRBJ1-4	TRBV20-1	SARPPSGTGGGIGEKLF
TRBJ2-7	TRBV20-1	SAGQGAMYEQY
TRBJ2-2	TRBV20-1	SARKGQSNTGELF
TRBJ2-7	TRBV6-1	ASSETGGLSEQY
TRBJ2-3	TRBV12-3/TRBV12-4	ASSSRAAVDTQY
TRBJ2-5	TRBV29-1	SVEPGWGQETQY
TRBJ2-5	TRBV24-1	ATSKGRGETQY
TRBJ2-7	TRBV18	ASSPNSGEIGEQY
TRBJ2-3	TRBV10-3	AISEDLVTSTDTQY
TRBJ1-2	TRBV19	ASSPGQLLNYGYT
TRBJ2-6	TRBV6-1	ASSPQTGANVLT
TRBJ1-6	TRBV27	ASSLGQGTSPLH
TRBJ2-5	TRBV20-1	SARTYQETQY